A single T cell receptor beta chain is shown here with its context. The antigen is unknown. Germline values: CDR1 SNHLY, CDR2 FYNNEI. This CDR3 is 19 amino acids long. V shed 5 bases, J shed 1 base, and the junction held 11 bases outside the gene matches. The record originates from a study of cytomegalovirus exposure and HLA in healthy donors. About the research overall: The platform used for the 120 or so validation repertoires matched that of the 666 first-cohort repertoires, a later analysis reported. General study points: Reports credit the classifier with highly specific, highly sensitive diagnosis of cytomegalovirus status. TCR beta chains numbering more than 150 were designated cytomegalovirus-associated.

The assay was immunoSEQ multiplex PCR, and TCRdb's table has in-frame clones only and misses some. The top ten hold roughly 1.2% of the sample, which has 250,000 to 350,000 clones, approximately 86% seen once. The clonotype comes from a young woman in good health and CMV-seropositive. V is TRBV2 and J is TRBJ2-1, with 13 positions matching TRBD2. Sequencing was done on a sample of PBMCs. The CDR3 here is CASSSRTSGRSESYNEQFF. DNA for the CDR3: TGTGCCAGCAGTTCACGGACTAGCGGGAGATCTGAATCCTACAATGAGCAGTTCTTC.